What follows are 29 T cell receptor beta chains derived from one specimen sequenced in a study of shared clonotypes between healthy human individuals. Method: immunoSEQ multiplex PCR; TCRdb's copy keeps in-frame clones and lacks some. Counted here are about 1.5 million clones, roughly 98% occurring once; the ten biggest clones make up about 0.4%. Specimen: naive CD4+ T cells sorted from blood. Subset given: CD45RA+ positively selected. The receptors were sampled from a man aged 25 to 40 in good health.

The genes are TRBV9 and TRBJ2-3; D is perhaps TRBD2 (6 bases). CDR3 size: 15 residues. Germline CDR1 reads SGDLS; CDR2 reads YYNGEE. The V end lost 0 bases, the J end lost 2 bases, and 10 bases lay between the germline ends. The DNA of the CDR3 is TGTGCCAGCAGCGTAGAACTAGCCTTCACAGATACGCAGTATTTT. Its protein is CASSVELAFTDTQYF.

This rearrangement joins TRBV5-1 to TRBJ2-7; D may be TRBD1 (6 bases). This CDR3 spans 14 amino acids. The germline V gene encodes CDR1 SGHRS and CDR2 YFSETQ. Trimming stripped 0 bases from V and 7 bases from J, with 14 bases between. This CDR3 reads CASSLEQGLEEQYF. CDR3 nucleotide sequence: TGCGCCAGCAGCTTGGAGCAGGGGTTGGAAGAGCAGTACTTC.

Points on this clone: The same CDR3 also results from other DNA sequences found in this sample. The chain carries TRBV5-1 and TRBJ1-5; 10 bases match TRBD1. V lost 2 bases, J lost 5 bases, and 1 base stayed unmatched. Germline V lookup: CDR1 SGHRS, CDR2 YFSETQ. The CDR3 is 14 amino acids. In DNA, the CDR3 is TGCGCCAGCAGCTTTGGACAGGGGGATCAGCCCCAGCATTTT. Protein: CASSFGQGDQPQHF.

The chain is built from TRBV29-1 and TRBJ1-2; unclear D gene. The V end was cut by 4 bases, the J end by 5 bases, with 8 bases between. The CDR3 has 11 amino acids. Germline V gene sequence: CDR1 SQVTM, CDR2 ANQGSEA. The CDR3 DNA follows: TGCAGCGTTGGGCAAGGGTATGGCTACACCTTC. As protein: CSVGQGYGYTF.

The chain carries TRBV9 and TRBJ2-3; D tentatively reads TRBD1 or TRBD2 (5 bases each). The CDR3 spans 15 residues. The germline V gene encodes CDR1 SGDLS and CDR2 YYNGEE. V was clipped by 2 bases and J by 2 bases, with 12 bases between them. CDR3 amino acids: CASSVRSGLTDTQYF. The CDR3 DNA reads TGTGCCAGCAGCGTTCGGTCGGGGCTCACAGATACGCAGTATTTT.

The chain carries TRBV2 and TRBJ1-4, with a possible D match to TRBD1 (5 bases). V lost 10 bases and J lost 1, with 10 bases in between. The CDR3 contains 13 residues. CDR1 and CDR2 from the germline V gene are SNHLY and FYNNEI. DNA of the CDR3: TGTGCCACCACCGACAGAACTAATGAAAAACTGTTTTTT. Its translation is CATTDRTNEKLFF.

This chain connects TRBV4-1 to TRBJ1-2; TRBD1 might be the D (6 bases). Trimming took 1 base from V and 7 from J, leaving 10 bases between them. The CDR3 is made up of 13 amino acids. In germline, CDR1 is MGHRA, CDR2 YSYEKL. CDR3 residues: CASSQVGGGGYTF. As DNA, the CDR3 is TGCGCCAGCAGCCAAGTAGGGGGAGGTGGCTACACCTTC.

There are a few counts of this clone. The chain employs TRBV9 and TRBJ1-2; no reliable D call. CDR1 is SGDLS, CDR2 YYNGEE, per germline. CDR3 length: 14 amino acids. V was trimmed by 4 bases and J by 8 bases, leaving 18 bases between them. CDR3 region: CASSISPGNGGYTF. CDR3 sequence (DNA): TGTGCCAGCAGCATCTCCCCGGGCAATGGGGGCTACACCTTC.

The CDR3 is CASSLPAGGPTDTQYF. CDR3 in DNA: TGTGCCAGCAGCTTACCGGCGGGAGGGCCGACAGATACGCAGTATTTT. This sequence joins TRBV13 and TRBJ2-3, with 9 bases aligning to TRBD2. Trimming at V came to 2 bases and at J to 3 bases, leaving 6 bases not matched to a gene. The CDR3 runs 16 residues. Germline-derived CDR1 and CDR2 are PRHDT and FYEKMQ (reference sequence).

CDR3 in amino acids: CASSPQRTSPRAFF. The CDR3, as DNA: TGTGCCAGCAGCCCCCAACGGACTTCCCCTAGAGCTTTCTTT. This chain connects TRBV11-2 to TRBJ1-1; no reliable D call. Germline CDR1 is SGHAT and CDR2 is FQNNGV. Trimming took off 5 bases at V and 10 bases at J, with 20 bases between the two ends. This CDR3 spans 14 amino acids.

The rearrangement joins TRBV10-2 to TRBJ2-7; 9 nucleotides align to TRBD1. Germline V gives CDR1 WSHSY, CDR2 SAAADI. The V segment lost 4 bases and the J segment 7 bases; nucleotides outside the gene matches: 8. The CDR3 runs to 14 residues. The CDR3 nucleotides read TGCGCCAGCAGTGGTTTACAGGGGGCCAGTGAGCAGTACTTC. It codes for CASSGLQGASEQYF.

The V and J genes are TRBV5-4 and TRBJ1-2; TRBD1 matches 12 bases. Germline CDR1 SGHNT, CDR2 YYREEE (reference sequence). J lost 8 bases, V lost 4 bases, and 9 bases had no gene match. The CDR3 spans 15 residues. The CDR3, as DNA: TGTGCCAGCAGCCCGCGGGGACAGGGGGCTTGGGGCTACACCTTC. This gives the protein CASSPRGQGAWGYTF.

The J gene is TRBJ1-1, the V gene TRBV18; D is uncertain. The ends were cut back, 3 bases at V and 5 bases at J, with 13 bases in the middle. The V gene's germline CDR1 is KGHSH and CDR2 LQKENI. CDR3 length: 14 amino acids. The CDR3 DNA reads as TGTGCCAGCTCACCGTCGGGCACAAATACTGAAGCTTTCTTT. It codes for CASSPSGTNTEAFF.

The chain is built from TRBV7-9 and TRBJ2-3; D uncertain. CDR1 SEHNR and CDR2 FQNEAQ come from the germline V gene (reference sequence). The CDR3 runs to 14 residues. V lost 2 bases and J lost 2, with 8 bases in between. The CDR3 DNA reads as TGTGCCAGCAGCTTAACTATTACCACAGATACGCAGTATTTT. Amino acids: CASSLTITTDTQYF.

CDR3 sequence: CSTAGAGGVTEAFF. DNA for the CDR3: TGCAGCACGGCCGGGGCAGGGGGCGTCACTGAAGCTTTCTTT. The J gene is TRBJ1-1, the V gene TRBV29-1; 8 positions agree with TRBD1. Germline V CDR1 and CDR2: SQVTM, ANQGSEA. With 8 bases clipped from V and 4 bases from J, the junction kept 12 bases outside the gene matches. The CDR3 length is 14 residues. The entire variable domain, with the rest obtained from reference TRBV29-1 and TRBJ1-1, is as follows: SAVISQKPSRDICQRGTSLTIQCQVDSQVTMMFWYRQQPGQSLTLIATANQGSEATYESGFVIDKFPISRPNLTFSTLTVSNMSPEDSSIYLCSTAGAGGVTEAFFGQGTRLTVV.

This sequence joins TRBV2 and TRBJ2-1; 9 bases fit TRBD2. Germline V CDR1 and CDR2: SNHLY, FYNNEI. Trimming at V came to 4 bases and at J to 10 bases, leaving 8 bases not matched to a gene. This CDR3 spans 14 amino acids. The CDR3 region is CASSGIRLADEQFF. The CDR3 DNA reads as TGTGCCAGCAGTGGGATTCGACTAGCGGACGAGCAGTTCTTC.

The rearrangement links TRBV18 to TRBJ2-2, with TRBD1 matching over 9 bases. The CDR3 totals 18 residues. Per the germline V gene, CDR1 is KGHSH and CDR2 is LQKENI. Germline trimming cut 0 bases from V and 5 bases from J; bases unmatched to any gene: 10. CDR3 sequence reads: CASSPPRSGTGKTGELFF. The CDR3 coding sequence is TGTGCCAGCTCACCACCGCGCTCCGGGACAGGGAAGACCGGGGAGCTGTTTTTT.

This chain connects TRBV7-9 to TRBJ1-5, with D unclear. Germline CDR1 and CDR2: SEHNR and FQNEAQ (reference sequence). The germline V and J ends were trimmed by 5 bases and 7 bases, with 9 bases remaining between them. CDR3 length: 12 amino acids. CDR3 in amino acids: CASSLDAQPQHF. The CDR3 DNA follows: TGTGCCAGCAGCCTCGACGCACAGCCCCAGCATTTT.

This clone came up once. Other DNA sequences in the same sample also yield this CDR3. The chain combines TRBV29-1 with TRBJ2-5; D not certain. The CDR3 is 11 amino acids. Trimming took off 4 bases at V and 2 bases at J, with 5 bases between the two ends. Looked up from germline, CDR1 is SQVTM and CDR2 is ANQGSEA. CDR3 amino acids: CSVGIQETQYF. DNA of the CDR3: TGCAGCGTTGGTATACAAGAGACCCAGTACTTC. The full variable domain, rest sourced from reference TRBV29-1 and TRBJ2-5, is SAVISQKPSRDICQRGTSLTIQCQVDSQVTMMFWYRQQPGQSLTLIATANQGSEATYESGFVIDKFPISRPNLTFSTLTVSNMSPEDSSIYLCSVGIQETQYFGPGTRLLVL.

V gene TRBV5-8 combines with J gene TRBJ2-2; D gene ambiguous. V was shortened by 5 bases and J by 3 bases, with 11 bases between the two germline ends. This CDR3 spans 14 amino acids. Germline values: CDR1 SGHTS, CDR2 YDEGEE. The CDR3 spells CASRPGFHTGELFF. In DNA, the CDR3 is TGTGCCAGCAGACCGGGTTTTCACACCGGGGAGCTGTTTTTT.

The chain has TRBV5-1 and TRBJ2-3; 7 positions agree with TRBD2. The CDR3 loop spans 18 amino acids. Trimming removed 4 bases from V and 5 bases from J; junction bases left unmatched: 19. From germline, CDR1 is SGHRS and CDR2 YFSETQ. The DNA of the CDR3 is TGCGCCAGCAGCCCGGGGAGGGGCGGCCCCCCCACCGGAGATACGCAGTATTTT. It codes for CASSPGRGGPPTGDTQYF.

J is TRBJ2-2 and V is TRBV30, with unresolved D. The CDR3 contains 11 residues. V was trimmed by 5 bases and J by 4 bases, leaving 5 bases between them. Germline V lookup: CDR1 GTSNPN, CDR2 SVGIG (reference sequence). The CDR3 spells CAWDTTGELFF. CDR3 nucleotides: TGTGCCTGGGATACCACCGGGGAGCTGTTTTTT.

The V and J genes are TRBV4-3 and TRBJ2-1; no definite D call. The CDR3 contains 14 residues. V lost 1 base to trimming and J lost 8 bases, with 12 bases between them. Germline assignment: CDR1 LGHNA and CDR2 YSLEER. CDR3 DNA: TGCGCCAGCAGCCAAGTGGCGTCTTCCGATGAGCAGTTCTTC. This gives the protein CASSQVASSDEQFF.

The rearrangement links TRBV5-8 to TRBJ2-7; TRBD2 aligns across 7 bases. Looked up from germline, CDR1 is SGHTS and CDR2 is YDEGEE. The CDR3 runs 14 residues. V shed 5 bases, J shed 1 base, and the junction held 6 bases outside the gene matches. The chain's CDR3 is CASSRRRGSYEQYF. As DNA, the CDR3 is TGTGCCAGCAGTCGGAGGCGGGGGTCCTACGAGCAGTACTTC.

J is TRBJ2-3 and V is TRBV7-3; TRBD2 matches at 7 bases. The germline gives CDR1 SGHTA, CDR2 FQGTGA. This CDR3 has 17 amino acids. V was pared by 2 bases and J by 2 bases, with 10 bases of the junction left unmatched. The CDR3 spells CASSLWALATTTDTQYF. In DNA form, the CDR3 reads TGTGCCAGCAGCTTATGGGCACTAGCGACGACCACAGATACGCAGTATTTT.

This chain uses TRBV7-8 with TRBJ1-5; D might be TRBD1 (5 bases). The CDR3 spans 15 residues. The V end was cut by 3 bases, the J end by 0 bases, with 9 bases between. The germline CDR1 and CDR2 sequences are SGHVS and FQNEAQ. This CDR3 is CASSFGGFSNQPQHF. The CDR3 nucleotides are TGTGCCAGCAGCTTCGGGGGATTTAGCAATCAGCCCCAGCATTTT.

This clone was picked up one time. The chain recombines TRBV5-6 with TRBJ2-1; TRBD1 matches 7 bases. CDR3 length equals 15 residues. V gave up 4 bases and J gave up 2 bases; unmatched junction bases: 6. Germline V gene lookup returns CDR1 SGHDT and CDR2 YYEEEE. CDR3 nucleotide sequence: TGTGCCAGCAGCACGGACAGGACCACCTACAATGAGCAGTTCTTC. This codes for CASSTDRTTYNEQFF.

V gene TRBV5-4 combines with J gene TRBJ1-2; perhaps TRBD1 as D (5 bases). Looked up from germline, CDR1 is SGHNT and CDR2 is YYREEE (reference sequence). The V and J ends lost 9 bases and 2 bases respectively, with 14 bases between them. The length of the CDR3 is 13 residues. Written as DNA, the CDR3 is TGTGCCACCCAAGGGGATGACAACTATGGCTACACCTTC. It yields the protein CATQGDDNYGYTF.

The chain links TRBV5-1 to TRBJ2-7; 7 bases align to TRBD1. V dropped 1 base and J dropped 1; count of bases not matched to a gene: 5. The CDR3 is 15 amino acids. Germline loops: CDR1 SGHRS, CDR2 YFSETQ. Here the CDR3 reads CASSLIRDRSYEQYF. The CDR3 DNA reads as TGCGCCAGCAGCTTGATTCGGGACAGATCCTACGAGCAGTACTTC.